These 24 T cell receptor beta chains were all obtained from the same sample, sequenced in a study of Graves' ophthalmopathy and Graves' hyperthyroidism listed by TCRdb under 2018. Sequencing used an Illumina HiSeq 2000. For repertoire sequencing, TCR beta CDR3 regions were amplified from RNA transcripts. The first round was an RT-PCR using HTBI primers with the Qiagen OneStep RT-PCR kit, and this first round was followed by a second-round multiplex PCR, then size selection and purification. In TCRdb, the public reads were trimmed at Q25 with fastp and aligned with MiXCR, with productive beta chains retained. Records with the same CDR3 protein are collapsed into one entry carrying the most frequent genes and DNA. The sample table shows almost 750,000 distinct CDR3 sequences, and roughly 40% are seen once. The top ten constitute approximately 43% of the sample. Source material: peripheral blood. These receptors were obtained from an adult man with Graves' ophthalmopathy.

Turning to this clonotype: A much larger clone sits a single nucleotide away, making a read error possible. The chain recombines TRBV19 with TRBJ1-6; no clear D gene. Germline CDR1 is LNHDA and CDR2 is SQIVND (reference sequence). The CDR3 is 13 amino acids. Written as DNA, the CDR3 is TGTGCCAGTATGAGGGCTAATAATTCACCCATCCACTTT. It encodes CASMRANNSPIHF.

This clonotype was observed many times. J is TRBJ1-1 and V is TRBV19, with no clear D. V gave up 7 bases and J gave up 1 base, with 10 bases separating them. The CDR3 extends over 13 amino acids. From germline, CDR1 is LNHDA and CDR2 SQIVND (reference sequence). CDR3 sequence reads: CASTHLENTEAFF. CDR3 DNA: TGTGCCAGTACCCATCTCGAGAACACTGAAGCTTTCTTT.

This clonotype was picked up many times. The genes are TRBV7-9 and TRBJ1-3; a weak D match, TRBD1 (5 bases). The germline V gene encodes CDR1 SEHNR and CDR2 FQNEAQ (reference sequence). The V end lost 6 bases, the J end lost 2 bases, and 11 bases lay between the germline ends. The CDR3 loop spans 14 amino acids. CDR3 sequence: CASSSRGPGNTIYF. The DNA for the CDR3 is TGTGCCAGCAGTTCTCGGGGCCCTGGAAACACCATATATTTT.

Points on this clonotype: This may be a read error, as it is one base from a much larger clone. J is TRBJ2-7 and V is TRBV29-1; D possibly corresponds to TRBD2 (5 bases). Germline V gene lookup returns CDR1 SQVTM and CDR2 ANQGSEA. Trimming took off 4 bases at V and 9 bases at J, with 19 bases between the two ends. The CDR3 totals 13 residues. The CDR3 DNA reads as TGCAGCGTTGGAAGAGGGCAGGTGGACGGGCAGTACTTC. Protein sequence: CSVGRGQVDGQYF.

This clonotype was recorded a few times. One junction end does not reproduce the germline sequence, and a read error may be involved. The chain combines TRBV2 with TRBJ1-5; D gene unclear. Germline-derived CDR1 and CDR2 are SNHLY and FYNNEI. The CDR3 totals 13 residues. The CDR3 is CASSERVYQPQQF. In DNA form, the CDR3 reads TGTGCCAGCAGTGAAAGGGTATATCAGCCCCAGCAATTT.

The chain recombines TRBV9 with TRBJ2-2; 8 nucleotides match TRBD2. V shed 4 bases and J 5 bases; nucleotides not matched to a gene: 7. The CDR3 totals 15 residues. CDR1 and CDR2 from the germline V gene are SGDLS and YYNGEE. The CDR3 nucleotides read TGTGCCAGCAGCCGGGGGGGCCGGCGTACCGGGGAGCTGTTTTTT. Its protein is CASSRGGRRTGELFF.

This clonotype was counted at least ten times. The chain has TRBV19 and TRBJ1-5; 7 positions match TRBD1. The CDR3 runs to 15 residues. V was clipped by 2 bases and J by 6 bases; unmatched bases: 7. Per the germline V gene, CDR1 is LNHDA and CDR2 is SQIVND (reference sequence). CDR3 DNA sequence: TGTGCCAGTAGTATACCACAGGGGAGGGCTCAGCCCCAGCATTTT. It specifies CASSIPQGRAQPQHF.

J is TRBJ1-2 and V is TRBV29-1, with 12 bases that match TRBD1. The CDR3 sequence is 13 residues long. Trimming took 3 bases from V and 5 from J; bases not matched to a gene: 1. CDR1 and CDR2 from the germline V gene are SQVTM and ANQGSEA. The CDR3 bases are TGCAGCGTTGAGGGACAGGGGGCGTATGGCTACACCTTC. It encodes CSVEGQGAYGYTF. The whole variable domain, filled in from reference TRBV29-1 and TRBJ1-2, reads SAVISQKPSRDICQRGTSLTIQCQVDSQVTMMFWYRQQPGQSLTLIATANQGSEATYESGFVIDKFPISRPNLTFSTLTVSNMSPEDSSIYLCSVEGQGAYGYTFGSGTRLTVV.

This clonotype was seen repeatedly, ten times or more. The chain joins TRBV29-1 to TRBJ1-2; D ambiguous. This CDR3 comprises 13 residues. Trimming stripped 7 bases from V and 4 bases from J, with 16 bases between. In germline, CDR1 is SQVTM, CDR2 ANQGSEA. Here the CDR3 DNA reads TGCAGCGCCGAAACTGGCCAGTTCTATGGCTACACCTTC. Its protein product is CSAETGQFYGYTF.

A word on this clonotype: The junction and the germline gene differ at one end; a read error may be behind it. This chain uses TRBV15 with TRBJ2-6, with D perhaps assigned TRBD1 or TRBD2 (6 bases each). Germline V gives CDR1 LNHNV, CDR2 YYDKDF (reference sequence). This CDR3 region has 18 residues. In DNA form, the CDR3 reads TGTGCCAGCAGCCAAGATGGAGGGGGACTCTCTGGGGCCAACGTCCTGACTTTC. Protein sequence: CASSQDGGGLSGANVLTF.

The chain employs TRBV29-1 and TRBJ1-2; no clear D. The CDR3 has 13 amino acids. Germline values: CDR1 SQVTM, CDR2 ANQGSEA. Trimming removed 3 bases at V and 4 bases at J, with 12 bases between. The CDR3 DNA reads as TGCAGCGTTGACACGGGGAGCGGCTATGGCTACACCTTC. Its translation: CSVDTGSGYGYTF.

This clonotype is a singleton in its sample. The genes are TRBV15 and TRBJ2-5, with 7 nucleotides matching TRBD2. The CDR3 extends over 15 amino acids. The V and J ends lost 3 bases and 1 base, in that order; junction bases with no gene match: 5. Germline lookup yields CDR1 LNHNV and CDR2 YYDKDF (reference sequence). DNA of the CDR3: TGTGCCACCAGCAGTGGGGGGGGACTCCAAGAGACCCAGTACTTC. As protein: CATSSGGGLQETQYF. The complete variable domain, with remaining parts taken from reference TRBV15 and TRBJ2-5, reads DAMVIQNPRYQVTQFGKPVTLSCSQTLNHNVMYWYQQKSSQAPKLLFHYYDKDFNNEADTPDNFQSRRPNTSFCFLDIRSPGLGDTAMYLCATSSGGGLQETQYFGPGTRLLVL.

This clonotype was counted ten times or more. Here the CDR3 DNA reads TGCGCCAGCAGTGAGGGAGACAGGGGCCCCACCACTGAAGCTTTCTTT. Its protein product is CASSEGDRGPTTEAFF. The chain uses TRBV10-2 and TRBJ1-1; TRBD1 matches 8 bases. In germline, CDR1 is WSHSY, CDR2 SAAADI. The CDR3 consists of 16 residues. The V gene end was trimmed by 2 bases and the J gene end by 4 bases; junction bases not matched to a gene: 9.

This clonotype was seen at least ten times. The rearrangement joins TRBV25-1 to TRBJ2-2, with D tentatively TRBD2 (5 bases). Germline-derived CDR1 and CDR2 are MGHDK and SYGVNS. CDR3 length: 15 amino acids. V shed 6 bases and J shed 4 bases, with 15 bases lying between them. The CDR3 bases are TGTGCCAGCAGCTCTCCGGTGAGCGGCACCGGGGAGCTGTTTTTT. Protein: CASSSPVSGTGELFF.

This clonotype has just one count. V is TRBV15 and J is TRBJ1-2, with D possibly matching TRBD1 (5 bases). The CDR3 consists of 13 residues. Germline CDR1 reads LNHNV; CDR2 reads YYDKDF (reference sequence). With 8 bases removed from V and 5 bases from J, the gap between germline ends came to 15 bases. In DNA, the CDR3 is TGTGCCACCCGACGCAGGGAAGGGTATGGCTACACCTTC. Amino acids: CATRRREGYGYTF.

The rearrangement joins TRBV9 to TRBJ2-7; no reliable D call. Trimming stripped 4 bases from V and 6 bases from J, with 14 bases between. The germline V gene encodes CDR1 SGDLS and CDR2 YYNGEE. The CDR3 loop spans 13 amino acids. The CDR3 spells CASSPHPFREQYF. DNA for the CDR3: TGTGCCAGCAGCCCCCACCCCTTTCGCGAGCAGTACTTC.

J is TRBJ2-2 and V is TRBV10-3; 10 bases align to TRBD1. With V trimmed by 6 bases and J by 6 bases, 7 bases remained unmatched. CDR1 and CDR2 from the germline V gene are ENHRY and SYGVKD. The CDR3 length is 15 residues. CDR3 amino acids: CAIRTRQGAAGELFF. The CDR3 DNA follows: TGTGCCATCAGGACTCGACAGGGGGCAGCCGGGGAGCTGTTTTTT.

This clonotype was recorded a few times. The chain employs TRBV6-4 and TRBJ2-5; 13 bases agree with TRBD2. Germline V gene sequence: CDR1 MRHNA, CDR2 SNTAGT. The CDR3 extends over 15 amino acids. Germline trimming cut 3 bases from V and 11 bases from J; bases unmatched to any gene: 9. The CDR3 DNA sequence: TGTGCCAGCAGTGAAGAACTAGCGGGAGGGCCGTTTCAGTACTTC. Its translation: CASSEELAGGPFQYF.

This clonotype was observed a handful of times. V usage is TRBV6-6 and J usage is TRBJ1-4; 9 bases agree with TRBD1. Germline CDR1 reads MNHNY; CDR2 reads SVGAGI (reference sequence). V lost 2 bases to trimming and J lost 8 bases; unmatched junction nucleotides: 6. The CDR3 contains 15 residues. CDR3 coding DNA: TGTGCCAGCAGTTACAAGGGACAGGGAGGCGAAAAACTGTTTTTT. This codes for CASSYKGQGGEKLFF.

Comments on this clonotype: It is unclear where the CDR3 begins or ends on the DNA, so no DNA is shown, and the CDR3 is as TCRdb lists it. This chain links TRBV7-3 with TRBJ2-5; TRBD1 is the table's D call and was not checked against the DNA. Germline V gene lookup returns CDR1 SGHTA and CDR2 FQGTGA. Counting both end residues, the CDR3 totals 15 amino acids. The CDR3 spells CASSSSPGAGETQYF.

This chain joins TRBV29-1 and TRBJ1-3; possibly TRBD1 for D (5 bases). Germline V gene sequence: CDR1 SQVTM, CDR2 ANQGSEA. The CDR3 extends over 13 amino acids. V lost 3 bases and J lost 4, with 10 bases in between. The CDR3 here is CSVETAVGNTIYF. For the CDR3, the DNA is TGCAGCGTTGAGACAGCGGTAGGAAACACCATATATTTT.

The V and J genes are TRBV13 and TRBJ1-2, with D possibly being TRBD1 (6 bases). Germline V gene lookup returns CDR1 PRHDT and CDR2 FYEKMQ (reference sequence). The V end was cut by 5 bases, the J end by 0 bases, with 13 bases between. The CDR3 totals 15 residues. CDR3 DNA: TGTGCCAGCAGCATAGAACAGGGAGCTAACTATGGCTACACCTTC. It is translated as CASSIEQGANYGYTF.

This clonotype was recorded at least ten times. V and J are TRBV7-2 and TRBJ1-2; tentatively, D is TRBD1 (6 bases). This CDR3 has 15 amino acids. V lost 5 bases and J 0 bases, leaving 13 bases between the germline ends. The germline V gene encodes CDR1 SGHTA and CDR2 FQGNSA. The CDR3 nucleotides are TGTGCCAGCAGCCAAGGGGGAGCAGCTAACTATGGCTACACCTTC. This gives the protein CASSQGGAANYGYTF.

This clonotype was observed many times. The rearrangement links TRBV20-1 to TRBJ1-5; D is uncertain. There are 14 residues in the CDR3. V dropped 3 bases and J dropped 1 base, with 10 bases sitting between them. Germline CDR1 DFQATT, CDR2 SNEGSKA (reference sequence). The DNA for the CDR3 is TGCAGTGCTAGTGGCAGGATGAGCAATCAGCCCCAGCATTTT. It translates to CSASGRMSNQPQHF.